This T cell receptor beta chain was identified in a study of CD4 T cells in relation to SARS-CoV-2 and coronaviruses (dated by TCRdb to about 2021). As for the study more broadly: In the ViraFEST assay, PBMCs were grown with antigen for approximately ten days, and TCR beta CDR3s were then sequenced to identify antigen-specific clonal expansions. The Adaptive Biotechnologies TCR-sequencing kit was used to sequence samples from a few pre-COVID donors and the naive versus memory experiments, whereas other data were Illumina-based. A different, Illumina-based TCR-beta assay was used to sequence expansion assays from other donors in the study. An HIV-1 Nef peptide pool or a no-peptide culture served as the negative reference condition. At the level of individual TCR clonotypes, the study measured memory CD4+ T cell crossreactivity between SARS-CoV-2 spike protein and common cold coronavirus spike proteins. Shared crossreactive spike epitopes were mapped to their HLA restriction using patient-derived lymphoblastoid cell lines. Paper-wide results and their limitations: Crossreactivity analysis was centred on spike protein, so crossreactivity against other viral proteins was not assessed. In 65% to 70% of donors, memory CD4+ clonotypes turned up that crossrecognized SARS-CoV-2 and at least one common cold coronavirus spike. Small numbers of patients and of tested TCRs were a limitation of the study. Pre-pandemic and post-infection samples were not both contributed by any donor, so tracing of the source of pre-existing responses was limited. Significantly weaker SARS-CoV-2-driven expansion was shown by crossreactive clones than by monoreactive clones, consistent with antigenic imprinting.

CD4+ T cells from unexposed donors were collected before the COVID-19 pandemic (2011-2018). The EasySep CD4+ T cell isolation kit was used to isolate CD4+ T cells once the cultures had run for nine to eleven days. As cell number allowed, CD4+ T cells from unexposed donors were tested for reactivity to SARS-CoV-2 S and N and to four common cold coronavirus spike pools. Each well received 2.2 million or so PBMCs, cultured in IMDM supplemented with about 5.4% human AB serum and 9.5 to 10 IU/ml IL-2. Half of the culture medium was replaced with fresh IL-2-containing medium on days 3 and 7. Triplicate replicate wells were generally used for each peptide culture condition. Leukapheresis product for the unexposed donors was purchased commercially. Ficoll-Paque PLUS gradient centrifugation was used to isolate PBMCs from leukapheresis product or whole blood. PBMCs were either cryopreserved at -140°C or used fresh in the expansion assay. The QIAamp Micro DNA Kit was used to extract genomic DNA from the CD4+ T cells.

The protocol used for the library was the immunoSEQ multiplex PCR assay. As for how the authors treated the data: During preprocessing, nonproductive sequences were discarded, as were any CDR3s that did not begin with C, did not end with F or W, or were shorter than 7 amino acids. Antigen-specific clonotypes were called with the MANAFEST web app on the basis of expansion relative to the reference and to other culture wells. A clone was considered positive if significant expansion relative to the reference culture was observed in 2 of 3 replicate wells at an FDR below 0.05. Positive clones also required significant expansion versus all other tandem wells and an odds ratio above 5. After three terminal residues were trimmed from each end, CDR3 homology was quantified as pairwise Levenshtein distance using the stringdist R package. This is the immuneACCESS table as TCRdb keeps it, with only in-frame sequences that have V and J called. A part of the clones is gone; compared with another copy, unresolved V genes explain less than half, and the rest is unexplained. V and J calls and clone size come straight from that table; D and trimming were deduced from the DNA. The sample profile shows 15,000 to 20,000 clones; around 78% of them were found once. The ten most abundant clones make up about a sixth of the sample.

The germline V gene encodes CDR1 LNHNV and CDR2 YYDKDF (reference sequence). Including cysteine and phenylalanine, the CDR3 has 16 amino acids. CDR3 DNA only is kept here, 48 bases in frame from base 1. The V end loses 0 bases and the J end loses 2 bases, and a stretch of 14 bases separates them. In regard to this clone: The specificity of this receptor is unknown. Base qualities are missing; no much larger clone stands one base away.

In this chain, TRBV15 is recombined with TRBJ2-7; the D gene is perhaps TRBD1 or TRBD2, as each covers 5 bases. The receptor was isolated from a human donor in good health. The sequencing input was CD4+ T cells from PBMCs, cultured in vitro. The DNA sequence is TGTGCCACCAGCAGAGATGGACGCCGAGGGGCCTACGAGCAGTACTTC. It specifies CATSRDGRRGAYEQYF.